The 10 T cell receptor beta chains in this list originate from one sample, sequenced in a study of cytomegalovirus exposure and HLA in healthy donors. PCR involved 60 Vbeta and 13 Jbeta primers. Some clones are missing from TCRdb's copy, which holds only in-frame ones; the method was immunoSEQ multiplex PCR. This sample has 150,000 or so clones; around a tenth occur once, and the top ten carry approximately 1.7%. The sequencing input was PBMCs. The receptors come from a man aged 45-65 years in good health and CMV-seronegative.

This rearrangement joins TRBV5-5 to TRBJ2-7; D perhaps matches TRBD1 (6 bases). The CDR3 covers 15 residues. Trimming took 0 bases from V and 3 from J, leaving 13 bases between them. The V gene's germline CDR1 is SGHKS and CDR2 YYEKEE (reference sequence). This CDR3 is CASSLVSQGHYEQYF. In DNA, the CDR3 is TGTGCCAGCAGCTTGGTGTCCCAGGGACACTACGAGCAGTACTTC.

The chain recombines TRBV7-9 with TRBJ1-2; no reliable D call. In germline, CDR1 is SEHNR, CDR2 FQNEAQ (reference sequence). This CDR3 has 15 residues. The ends were cut back, 5 bases at V and 0 bases at J, with 13 bases in the middle. Written as DNA, the CDR3 is TGTGCCAGCAGCGAGCGACTAATCGCTAACTATGGCTACACCTTC. Translated: CASSERLIANYGYTF.

This clone was seen more than once but under ten times. V gene TRBV5-1 combines with J gene TRBJ1-1; D gene ambiguous. Germline V gene lookup returns CDR1 SGHRS and CDR2 YFSETQ. Trimming removed 1 base from V and 3 bases from J, with 7 bases in between. This CDR3 has 13 amino acids. CDR3 in DNA: TGCGCCAGCAGCTTGACTGTGGACACTGAAGCTTTCTTT. Protein sequence: CASSLTVDTEAFF. The full variable domain, rest sourced from reference TRBV5-1 and TRBJ1-1, is KAGVTQTPRYLIKTRGQQVTLSCSPISGHRSVSWYQQTPGQGLQFLFEYFSETQRNKGNFPGRFSGRQFSNSRSEMNVSTLELGDSALYLCASSLTVDTEAFFGQGTRLTVV.

This clone was counted between two and nine times. The V call is TRBV14, the J call TRBJ1-2; 9 nucleotides match TRBD1. Germline V gene data show CDR1 as SGHDN and CDR2 as FVKESK. With V trimmed by 4 bases and J by 3 bases, 12 bases remained unmatched. The CDR3 length is 17 residues. CDR3 nucleotide sequence: TGTGCCAGCAGCCGGAGTAAACAGGGGGCGGTCTACTATGGCTACACCTTC. This encodes CASSRSKQGAVYYGYTF.

This sequence joins TRBV25-1 and TRBJ1-4, with a tentative D call TRBD1 (6 bases). The V end lost 2 bases, the J end lost 3 bases, and 10 bases lay between the germline ends. The length of the CDR3 is 15 residues. CDR1 and CDR2 from the germline V gene are MGHDK and SYGVNS. The CDR3 nucleotides read TGTGCCAGCAGTGAACCCAGGGGTTCTAATGAAAAACTGTTTTTT. It translates to CASSEPRGSNEKLFF.

This chain uses TRBV6-1 with TRBJ2-2; D possibly corresponds to TRBD1 (5 bases). The length of the CDR3 is 15 residues. V lost 8 bases and J 4 bases, leaving 17 bases between the germline ends. The V gene's germline CDR1 is MNHNS and CDR2 SASEGT. The CDR3 loop reads CASRRQGMGTGELFF. The CDR3 region has the DNA TGTGCCAGCCGACGTCAGGGTATGGGCACCGGGGAGCTGTTTTTT.

V usage is TRBV14 and J usage is TRBJ1-3; 7 bases are shared with TRBD1. CDR1 and CDR2 from the germline V gene are SGHDN and FVKESK. J lost 4 bases, V lost 0 bases, and 6 bases had no gene match. The CDR3 has 16 amino acids. The CDR3 spells CASSQDTGDSGNTIYF. The CDR3 region has the DNA TGTGCCAGCAGCCAAGATACCGGGGACAGCGGAAACACCATATATTTT.

This clone was seen a few times. The V call is TRBV5-1, the J call TRBJ1-6, with TRBD1 as a possible D gene (5 bases). CDR3 length equals 15 residues. Germline V gives CDR1 SGHRS, CDR2 YFSETQ. The V gene lost 9 bases and the J gene lost 0 bases, with 13 bases spanning the gap. Here the CDR3 reads CATARQSSYNSPLHF. Written as DNA, the CDR3 is TGCGCCACCGCAAGACAGAGCTCCTATAATTCACCCCTCCACTTT.

CDR3 sequence: CAISPGGQENTEAFF. For the CDR3, the DNA is TGTGCCATCAGTCCCGGCGGACAGGAGAACACTGAAGCTTTCTTT. V gene TRBV10-3 combines with J gene TRBJ1-1; 7 bases map to TRBD1. Germline V lookup: CDR1 ENHRY, CDR2 SYGVKD. The CDR3 runs to 15 residues. Unmatched junction bases numbered 7, after V lost 5 bases and J lost 1 base.

The chain is built from TRBV12-5 and TRBJ1-5; 10 bases align to TRBD1. The J segment lost 9 bases and the V segment lost 5 bases, leaving 7 bases of the junction unmatched. The CDR3 spans 14 residues. Germline V lookup: CDR1 LGHNT, CDR2 FRNRAP. Here the CDR3 reads CASGTGQGERPQHF. The CDR3 bases are TGTGCTAGTGGTACCGGACAGGGGGAGAGGCCCCAGCATTTT.